This entry describes one T cell receptor beta chain. Its antigen is still unknown. Germline loops: CDR1 KGHDR, CDR2 SFDVKD. Trimming removed 7 bases from V and 10 bases from J; junction bases left unmatched: 3. The CDR3 is 13 amino acids. These data come from a study of Ad26.COV2.S vaccination and SARS-CoV-2 variants. Study-wide context: Dosing was one shot or two shots 56 days apart.

Sequencing was performed with immunoSEQ multiplex PCR; in TCRdb, only in-frame clones are kept and a portion is missing. The repertoire holds about 350,000 clones, 70% to 90% seen once, with about 10% in the top ten. Treatment specified: around 19 received Ad26.COV2.S at low or high dose, single or two shots; five or six received placebo; per-sample allocation not given. On day 63 after the first injection, vaccine and placebo recipients gave samples. Adults aged 18-55 years in Boston included the donor. General observations from the study: Measures of TCR breadth and depth may have fallen short of total T cell responses. Similar non-spike TCR breadth was seen in vaccine and placebo recipients.

The chain joins TRBV24-1 to TRBJ2-1; 13 bases fit TRBD2. This material consisted of peripheral blood, taken in a trial of Ad26.COV2.S vaccine versus placebo. The TCR sequence derives from a person between 18 and 59 years old who received the Ad26.COV2.S COVID-19 vaccine or a placebo. The CDR3 DNA is TGTGCCACCAGGGGGACTAGCGGGATCGAGCAGTTCTTC. This translates into CATRGTSGIEQFF.